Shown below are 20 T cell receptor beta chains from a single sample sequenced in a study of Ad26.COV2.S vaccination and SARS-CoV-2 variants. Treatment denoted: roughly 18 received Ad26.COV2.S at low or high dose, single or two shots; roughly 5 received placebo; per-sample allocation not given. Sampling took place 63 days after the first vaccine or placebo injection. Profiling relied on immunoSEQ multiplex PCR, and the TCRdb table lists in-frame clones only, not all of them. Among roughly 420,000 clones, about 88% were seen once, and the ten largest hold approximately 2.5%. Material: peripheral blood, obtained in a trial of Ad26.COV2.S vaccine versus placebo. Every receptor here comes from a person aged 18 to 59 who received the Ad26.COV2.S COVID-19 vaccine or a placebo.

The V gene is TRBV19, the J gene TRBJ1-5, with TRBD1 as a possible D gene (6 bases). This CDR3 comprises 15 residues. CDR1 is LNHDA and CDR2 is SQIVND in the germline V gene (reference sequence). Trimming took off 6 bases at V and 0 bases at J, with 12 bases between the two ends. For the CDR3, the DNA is TGTGCCAGTAGCATTGGACAGATTAGCAATCAGCCCCAGCATTTT. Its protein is CASSIGQISNQPQHF.

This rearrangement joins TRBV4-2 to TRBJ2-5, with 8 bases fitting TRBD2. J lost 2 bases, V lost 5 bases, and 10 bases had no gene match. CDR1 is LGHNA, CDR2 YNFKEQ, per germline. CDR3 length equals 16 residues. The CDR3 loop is CASSTNLAGLQETQYF. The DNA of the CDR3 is TGTGCCAGCAGCACCAACTTAGCGGGGCTACAAGAGACCCAGTACTTC.

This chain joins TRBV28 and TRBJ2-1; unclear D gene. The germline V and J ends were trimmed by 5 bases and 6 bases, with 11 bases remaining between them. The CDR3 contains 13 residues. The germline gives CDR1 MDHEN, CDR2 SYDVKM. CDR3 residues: CASSRGVGNEQFF. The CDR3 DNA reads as TGTGCCAGCAGTCGTGGGGTAGGCAATGAGCAGTTCTTC.

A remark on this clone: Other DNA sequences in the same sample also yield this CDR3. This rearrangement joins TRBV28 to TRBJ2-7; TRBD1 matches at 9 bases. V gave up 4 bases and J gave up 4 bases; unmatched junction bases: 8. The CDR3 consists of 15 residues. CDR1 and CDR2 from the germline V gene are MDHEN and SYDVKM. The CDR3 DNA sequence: TGTGCCAGCAGTTCCCCCGGGACAGGGCCTTACGAGCAGTACTTC. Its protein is CASSSPGTGPYEQYF.

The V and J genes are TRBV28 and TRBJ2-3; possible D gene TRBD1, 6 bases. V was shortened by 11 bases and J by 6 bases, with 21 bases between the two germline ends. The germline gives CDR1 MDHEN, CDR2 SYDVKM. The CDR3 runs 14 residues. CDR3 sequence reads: CAATRGGSSDTQYF. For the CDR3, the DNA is TGTGCCGCCACCCGAGGGGGTTCGAGCGATACGCAGTATTTT.

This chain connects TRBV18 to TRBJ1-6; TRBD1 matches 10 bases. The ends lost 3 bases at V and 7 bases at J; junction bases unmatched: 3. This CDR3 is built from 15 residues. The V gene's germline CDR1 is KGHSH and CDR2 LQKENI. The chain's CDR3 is CASSPQGQGNSPLHF. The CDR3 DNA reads TGTGCCAGCTCACCTCAGGGACAGGGGAATTCACCCCTCCACTTT.

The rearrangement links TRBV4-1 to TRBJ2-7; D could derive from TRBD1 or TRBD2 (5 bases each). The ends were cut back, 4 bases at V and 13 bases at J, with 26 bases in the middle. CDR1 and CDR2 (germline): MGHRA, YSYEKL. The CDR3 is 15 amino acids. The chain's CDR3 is CASSPGPGRAPGHYF. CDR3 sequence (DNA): TGCGCCAGCAGCCCAGGCCCGGGACGGGCCCCAGGACATTACTTC.

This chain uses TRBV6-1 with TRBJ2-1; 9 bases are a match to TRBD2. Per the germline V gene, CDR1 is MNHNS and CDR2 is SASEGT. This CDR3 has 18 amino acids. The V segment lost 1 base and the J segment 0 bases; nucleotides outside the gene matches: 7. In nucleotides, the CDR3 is TGTGCCAGCAGTGAAGGACTAGCGGTCCCCCTCTCCTACAATGAGCAGTTCTTC. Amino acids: CASSEGLAVPLSYNEQFF.

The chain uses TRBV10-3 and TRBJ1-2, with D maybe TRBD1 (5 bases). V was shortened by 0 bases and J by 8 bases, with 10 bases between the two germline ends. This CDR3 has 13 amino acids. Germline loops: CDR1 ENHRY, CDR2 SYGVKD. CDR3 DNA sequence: TGTGCCATCAGTGAGTCGAACGGGGGGGGCTACACCTTC. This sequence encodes CAISESNGGGYTF.

In DNA, the CDR3 is TGTGCCAGCAGCGTCGAACGAACTAGCGGGAGCGATGAGCAGTTCTTC. It codes for CASSVERTSGSDEQFF. V gene TRBV9 combines with J gene TRBJ2-1, with TRBD2 matching 11 bases. V shed 2 bases and J 8 bases; nucleotides not matched to a gene: 9. Germline values: CDR1 SGDLS, CDR2 YYNGEE. This CDR3 is 16 amino acids long.

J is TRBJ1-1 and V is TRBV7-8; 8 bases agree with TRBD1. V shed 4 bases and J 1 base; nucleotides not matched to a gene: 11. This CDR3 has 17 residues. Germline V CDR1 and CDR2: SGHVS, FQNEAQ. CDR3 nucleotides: TGTGCCAGCAGCTCCCCAACCACCGGGACAGGGAACACTGAAGCTTTCTTT. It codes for CASSSPTTGTGNTEAFF. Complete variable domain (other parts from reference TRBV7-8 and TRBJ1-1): GAGVSQSPRYKVAKRGQDVALRCDPISGHVSLFWYQQALGQGPEFLTYFQNEAQLDKSGLPSDRFFAERPEGSVSTLKIQRTQQEDSAVYLCASSSPTTGTGNTEAFFGQGTRLTVV.

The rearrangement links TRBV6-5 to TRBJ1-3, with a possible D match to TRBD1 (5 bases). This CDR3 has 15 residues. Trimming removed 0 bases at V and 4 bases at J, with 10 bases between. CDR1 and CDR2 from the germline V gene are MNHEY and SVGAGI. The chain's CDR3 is CASSYSLGEGNTIYF. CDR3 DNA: TGTGCCAGCAGTTACTCATTGGGGGAGGGAAACACCATATATTTT.

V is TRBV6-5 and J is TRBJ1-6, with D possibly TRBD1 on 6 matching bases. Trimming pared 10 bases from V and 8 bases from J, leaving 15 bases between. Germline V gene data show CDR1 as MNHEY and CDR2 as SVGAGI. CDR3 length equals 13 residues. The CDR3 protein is CATEKDSDSPLHF. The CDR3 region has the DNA TGTGCCACCGAAAAGGACAGTGATTCACCCCTCCACTTT.

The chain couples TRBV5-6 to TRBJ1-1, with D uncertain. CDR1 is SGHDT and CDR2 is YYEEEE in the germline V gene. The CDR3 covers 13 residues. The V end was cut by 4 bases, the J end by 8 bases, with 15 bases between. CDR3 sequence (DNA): TGTGCCAGCAGCAGACGGGTATCGGTAGAAGCTTTCTTT. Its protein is CASSRRVSVEAFF. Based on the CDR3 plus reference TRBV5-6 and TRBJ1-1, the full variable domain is DAGVTQSPTHLIKTRGQQVTLRCSPKSGHDTVSWYQQALGQGPQFIFQYYEEEERQRGNFPDRFSGHQFPNYSSELNVNALLLGDSALYLCASSRRVSVEAFFGQGTRLTVV.

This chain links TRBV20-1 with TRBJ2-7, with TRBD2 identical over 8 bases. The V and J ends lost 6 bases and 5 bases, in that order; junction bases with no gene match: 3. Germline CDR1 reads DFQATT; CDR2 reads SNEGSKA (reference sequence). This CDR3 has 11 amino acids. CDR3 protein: CSAPGGDEQYF. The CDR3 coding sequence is TGCAGTGCCCCGGGGGGGGACGAGCAGTACTTC.

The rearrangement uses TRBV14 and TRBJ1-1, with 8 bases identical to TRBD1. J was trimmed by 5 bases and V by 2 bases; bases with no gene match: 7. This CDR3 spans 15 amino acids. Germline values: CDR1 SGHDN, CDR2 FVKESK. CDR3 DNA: TGTGCCAGCAGCCAACTACAGGGGGTGGAGACTGAAGCTTTCTTT. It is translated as CASSQLQGVETEAFF. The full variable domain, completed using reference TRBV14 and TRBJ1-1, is EAGVTQFPSHSVIEKGQTVTLRCDPISGHDNLYWYRRVMGKEIKFLLHFVKESKQDESGMPNNRFLAERTGGTYSTLKVQPAELEDSGVYFCASSQLQGVETEAFFGQGTRLTVV.

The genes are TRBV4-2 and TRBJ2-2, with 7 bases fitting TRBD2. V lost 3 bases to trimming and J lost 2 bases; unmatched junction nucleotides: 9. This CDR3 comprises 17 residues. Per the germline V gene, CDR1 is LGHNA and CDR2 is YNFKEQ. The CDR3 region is CASSQIGLADNTGELFF. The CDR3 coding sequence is TGTGCCAGCAGCCAGATAGGTCTAGCGGACAACACCGGGGAGCTGTTTTTT.

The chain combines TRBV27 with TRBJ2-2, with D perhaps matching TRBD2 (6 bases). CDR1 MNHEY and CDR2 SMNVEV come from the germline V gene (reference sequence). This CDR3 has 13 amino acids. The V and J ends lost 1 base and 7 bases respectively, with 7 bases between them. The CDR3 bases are TGTGCCAGCAGTTTATTCGGGAGCGGGGAGCTGTTTTTT. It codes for CASSLFGSGELFF.

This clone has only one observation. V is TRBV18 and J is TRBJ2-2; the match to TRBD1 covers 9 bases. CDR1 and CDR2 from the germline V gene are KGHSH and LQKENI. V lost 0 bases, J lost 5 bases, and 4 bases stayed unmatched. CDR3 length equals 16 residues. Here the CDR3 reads CASSPPGQGKTGELFF. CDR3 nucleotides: TGTGCCAGCTCACCACCGGGACAGGGTAAGACCGGGGAGCTGTTTTTT.

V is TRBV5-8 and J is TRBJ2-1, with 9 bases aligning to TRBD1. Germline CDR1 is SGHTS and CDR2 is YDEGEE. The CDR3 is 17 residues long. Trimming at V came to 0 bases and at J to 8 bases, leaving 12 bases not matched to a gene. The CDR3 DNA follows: TGTGCCAGCAGCTTGGGCGGAGGACAGGGGTTCTGGTATGAGCAGTTCTTC. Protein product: CASSLGGGQGFWYEQFF.